The 20 T cell receptor beta chains below all came from one sample that was sequenced in a study of T cells in women clearing cervical HPV infection. TCRdb's copy holds only in-frame clones and misses some; the assay was immunoSEQ multiplex PCR. The listing contains some 46,000 clones. Input material: blood buffy coat. These receptors all come from a woman between 18 and 70 years old with a cervical HPV16 infection that either progressed to CIN3+ or cleared (not recorded which).

About this clone itself: The read stops 3 residues short of the end of the CDR3; the missing end is completed from the germline J gene. The chain links TRBV18 to TRBJ2-6; TRBD1 agrees at 10 bases. This CDR3 comprises 19 residues. The junction had 8 bases not matched to a gene; V was cut back by 2 bases and J by 1 base. From germline, CDR1 is KGHSH and CDR2 LQKENI. The CDR3 DNA, read in part, is TGTGCCAGCTCACCAGCGACGGGACAGGGGAAATCTGGGGCCAACGTC. Encoded protein: CASSPATGQGKSGANV. The complete CDR3 sequence is CASSPATGQGKSGANVLTF.

A word on this clone: The sequence runs out 3 residues before the end of the CDR3; the remainder is reconstructed from the germline J gene. The chain uses TRBV20-1 and TRBJ2-4; tentative D call: TRBD2 (7 bases). Trimming took off 5 bases at V and 5 bases at J, with 16 bases between the two ends. CDR3 length equals 14 residues. Germline loops: CDR1 DFQATT, CDR2 SNEGSKA (reference sequence). CDR3 sequence reads: CSAGPGGWENIQYF. The sequenced part of the CDR3 DNA is TGCAGTGCTGGCCCGGGGGGCTGGGAAAACATT.

As regards this clone: The CDR3 end lies 3 residues beyond the end of the read and is filled in from the germline J gene. The J gene is TRBJ2-5, the V gene TRBV2, with D perhaps matching TRBD2 (5 bases). The length of the CDR3 is 13 residues. The V and J ends lost 3 bases and 5 bases respectively, with 10 bases between them. The V gene's germline CDR1 is SNHLY and CDR2 FYNNEI. Partial CDR3 DNA: TGTGCCAGCAGTGACGGGGATAGTGAGACC. Its protein product is CASSDGDSET. The full CDR3 is CASSDGDSETQYF.

As concerns this clone: The read ends 3 residues before the CDR3 terminus; that terminus is restored from the germline J gene. This chain links TRBV20-1 with TRBJ1-2; D remains unclear. V dropped 6 bases and J dropped 4 bases, with 6 bases sitting between them. Germline loops: CDR1 DFQATT, CDR2 SNEGSKA (reference sequence). The CDR3 length is 10 residues. CDR3 bases read: TGCAGTGCAGTTAGCTATGGC. The encoded protein is CSAVSYG. The whole CDR3 sequence is CSAVSYGYTF.

Concerning this clone: With the read ending 3 residues before the CDR3 end, the germline J gene is used to fill in that end. J is TRBJ2-5 and V is TRBV19, with TRBD2 matching 10 bases. This CDR3 is 15 amino acids long. CDR1 is LNHDA and CDR2 is SQIVND in the germline V gene (reference sequence). Germline trimming cut 4 bases from V and 1 base from J; bases unmatched to any gene: 3. The sequenced part of the CDR3 DNA is TGTGCCAGTAGTAGCCTAGCGGGGGCCCAAGAGACC. Protein product: CASSSLAGAQET. The whole CDR3 is CASSSLAGAQETQYF.

With respect to this clone: The read ends 3 residues before the CDR3 terminus; that terminus is restored from the germline J gene. The chain carries TRBV20-1 and TRBJ2-7; D gene ambiguous. V lost 0 bases and J lost 5, with 14 bases in between. The V gene's germline CDR1 is DFQATT and CDR2 SNEGSKA (reference sequence). This CDR3 contains 14 residues. CDR3 bases read: TGCAGTGCTAGAGATAGAAAAGGGTTCAACGAG. It encodes CSARDRKGFNE. The full CDR3 reads CSARDRKGFNEQYF.

Note on this clone: The read terminates 3 residues before the CDR3 end, so the remaining end is supplied by the germline J gene. V usage is TRBV6-1 and J usage is TRBJ2-5, with D hard to call. The CDR3 covers 13 residues. Trimming took 2 bases from V and 6 from J, leaving 10 bases between them. Germline V gene sequence: CDR1 MNHNS, CDR2 SASEGT. The CDR3 region is CASSEPRKKTQYF. The DNA read from the CDR3 is TGTGCCAGCAGTGAACCGCGCAAAAAGACC.

As for this clone: The sequenced fragment ends 3 residues before the CDR3 boundary, so the rest is inferred from the germline J gene. V gene TRBV7-9 combines with J gene TRBJ2-2, with D possibly being TRBD2 (6 bases). Per germline, CDR1 SEHNR and CDR2 FQNEAQ (reference sequence). CDR3 length: 15 amino acids. Trimming stripped 4 bases from V and 4 bases from J, with 13 bases between. The sequenced part of the CDR3 DNA is TGTGCCAGCAGCTCCCGACTAGTTTCCACCGGGGAG. This encodes CASSSRLVSTGE. The complete CDR3 protein is CASSSRLVSTGELFF.

CDR3 DNA, as far as it was read: TGTGCCAGCAGCTTCTCCCTCTACGAG. Translating it yields CASSFSLYE. The CDR3 in full is CASSFSLYEQYF. V and J are TRBV11-3 and TRBJ2-7; no firm D call. The read gets to within 3 residues of the CDR3 end, and the germline J gene fills in the rest. The V end was cut by 3 bases, the J end by 3 bases, with 6 bases between. The CDR3 extends over 12 amino acids. Germline-derived CDR1 and CDR2 are SGHNT and YENEEA.

CDR3 DNA (partial): TGTGCCAGCAGCCATAGGGACAGGAGCTACGAG. Translating it yields CASSHRDRSYE. The CDR3 reads in full as CASSHRDRSYEQYF. V is TRBV5-6 and J is TRBJ2-7; 8 bases match TRBD1. The CDR3 goes on 3 residues after the read ends, and that part is filled in from the germline J gene. Germline CDR1 is SGHDT and CDR2 is YYEEEE. The CDR3 loop spans 14 amino acids. The V gene end was trimmed by 4 bases and the J gene end by 3 bases; junction bases not matched to a gene: 6.

Turning to this clone: The read finishes 3 residues shy of the CDR3 end, and the germline J gene is used to complete it. The chain recombines TRBV5-6 with TRBJ1-3; unclear D gene. The CDR3 is 15 residues long. The V and J ends lost 1 base and 0 bases respectively, with 8 bases between them. The germline V gene encodes CDR1 SGHDT and CDR2 YYEEEE. CDR3 DNA (partial): TGTGCCAGCAGCTTGAGCCCGTTCTCTGGAAACACC. Translating it yields CASSLSPFSGNT. The entire CDR3 protein reads CASSLSPFSGNTIYF.

A note on this clone: The read ends 3 residues before the CDR3 terminus; that terminus is restored from the germline J gene. The chain links TRBV6-2 or TRBV6-3 to TRBJ2-7; 7 bases fit TRBD1. The J segment lost 3 bases and the V segment lost 8 bases, leaving 7 bases of the junction unmatched. This CDR3 is 13 amino acids long. Looked up from germline, CDR1 is MNHEY and CDR2 is SVGEGT. The CDR3 sequence: CASGIGTDYEQYF. The CDR3 bases that were read are TGTGCCAGCGGAATAGGGACAGACTACGAG.

A remark on this clone: The read gets to within 3 residues of the CDR3 end, and the germline J gene fills in the rest. This CDR3 is also generated by other DNA sequences in the sample. The rearrangement uses TRBV19 and TRBJ2-2; D is tentatively TRBD1 or TRBD2 (6 bases each). The CDR3 covers 14 residues. Germline values: CDR1 LNHDA, CDR2 SQIVND (reference sequence). The CDR3 spells CASSRGQGGEKLFF. The covered CDR3 bases are TGTGCCAGTAGTAGGGGGCAGGGAGGCGAAAAG.

Points on this clone: Read data end 3 residues before the CDR3 end; the end is taken from the germline J gene. The rearrangement uses TRBV4-2 and TRBJ2-2; TRBD2 matches 13 bases. Germline CDR1 LGHNA, CDR2 YNFKEQ. Unmatched junction bases numbered 14, after V lost 4 bases and J lost 3 bases. The CDR3 has 20 residues. The covered CDR3 bases are TGTGCCAGCAGCCTGCGTCCCGGGACTAGCGGGGAATGGGACACCGGGGAG. Protein product: CASSLRPGTSGEWDTGE. The whole CDR3 is CASSLRPGTSGEWDTGELFF.

Regarding this clone: The CDR3 goes on 3 residues after the read ends, and that part is filled in from the germline J gene. The genes are TRBV5-1 and TRBJ1-4, with 8 bases that match TRBD1. The CDR3 covers 18 residues. V was pared by 0 bases and J by 1 base, with 8 bases of the junction left unmatched. CDR1 SGHRS and CDR2 YFSETQ come from the germline V gene. The CDR3: CASSLATAGGLTNEKLFF. Incomplete CDR3 DNA: TGCGCCAGCAGCTTGGCTACGGCAGGGGGCTTAACTAATGAAAAA.

Worth noting for this clone: The read terminates 3 residues ahead of where the CDR3 ends, so the germline J gene completes it. The chain has TRBV5-4 and TRBJ2-6; D perhaps matches TRBD1 (5 bases). The germline gives CDR1 SGHNT, CDR2 YYREEE (reference sequence). This CDR3 is built from 15 residues. V shed 2 bases and J shed 0 bases, with 6 bases lying between them. This CDR3 reads CASSLGVSGANVLTF. The sequenced part of the CDR3 DNA is TGTGCCAGCAGCTTAGGGGTCTCTGGGGCCAACGTC. Variable domain in full (rest from reference TRBV5-4 and TRBJ2-6): ETGVTQSPTHLIKTRGQQVTLRCSSQSGHNTVSWYQQALGQGPQFIFQYYREEENGRGNFPPRFSGLQFPNYSSELNVNALELDDSALYLCASSLGVSGANVLTFGAGSRLTVL.

With respect to this clone: With the read ending 3 residues before the CDR3 end, the germline J gene is used to fill in that end. The rearrangement uses TRBV7-6 and TRBJ2-5; a weak D match, TRBD1 (6 bases). Trimming cost V 1 base and J 2 bases, with 8 bases left between them. Germline V gives CDR1 SGHVS, CDR2 FNYEAQ. This CDR3 spans 14 amino acids. The CDR3 spells CASSLGTAQETQYF. Partial CDR3 DNA: TGTGCCAGCAGCTTAGGGACAGCTCAAGAGACC.

Regarding this clone: The read ends 3 residues before the CDR3 terminus; that terminus is restored from the germline J gene. The V call is TRBV29-1, the J call TRBJ2-3, with D possibly matching TRBD1 (6 bases). The CDR3 extends over 13 amino acids. Trimming took 4 bases from V and 3 from J, leaving 11 bases between them. CDR1 and CDR2 (germline): SQVTM, ANQGSEA. CDR3 loop: CSVGTQGTDTQYF. The DNA read from the CDR3 is TGCAGCGTTGGTACGCAGGGGACAGATACG.

Concerning this clone itself: The read halts 3 residues ahead of the CDR3 end, with the missing end drawn from the germline J gene. V is TRBV23-1 and J is TRBJ2-7; D may be TRBD1 (7 bases). TRBV23-1 is placed among ORFs of uncertain function. Trimming pared 3 bases from V and 2 bases from J, leaving 11 bases between. The CDR3 is 14 residues long. The sequenced CDR3 bases are TGCGCCAGCAGTCAGTCCAGGGGGGCCTACGAG. Amino acids: CASSQSRGAYE. The entire CDR3 reads CASSQSRGAYEQYF.

Concerning this clone: The read ends 3 residues before the CDR3 terminus; that terminus is restored from the germline J gene. This sequence joins TRBV7-8 and TRBJ2-5; D is ambiguous. CDR1 is SGHVS, CDR2 FQNEAQ, per germline. Trimming pared 8 bases from V and 5 bases from J, leaving 6 bases between. This CDR3 comprises 10 residues. The covered CDR3 bases are TGTGCCAGCGGTGCGGAGACC. It yields the protein CASGAET. The whole CDR3 protein reads CASGAETQYF.